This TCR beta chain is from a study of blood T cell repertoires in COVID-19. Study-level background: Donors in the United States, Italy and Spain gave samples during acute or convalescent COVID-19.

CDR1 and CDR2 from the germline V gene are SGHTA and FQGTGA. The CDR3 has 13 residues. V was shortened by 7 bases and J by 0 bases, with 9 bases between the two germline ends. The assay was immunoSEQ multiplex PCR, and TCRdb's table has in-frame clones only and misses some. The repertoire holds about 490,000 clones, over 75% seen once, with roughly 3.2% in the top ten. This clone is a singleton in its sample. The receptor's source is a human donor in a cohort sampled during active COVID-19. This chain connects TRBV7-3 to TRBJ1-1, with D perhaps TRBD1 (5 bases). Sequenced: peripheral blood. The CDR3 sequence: CASKGFLNTEAFF. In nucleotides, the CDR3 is TGTGCCAGCAAGGGGTTCTTGAACACTGAAGCTTTCTTT.